These 18 T cell receptor beta chains came from one sample sequenced in a study of response to subunit inactivated influenza vaccine. TCRdb processed the RT-PCR reads anew with MiXCR; each CDR3 protein has one entry. The sample includes hundreds of thousands of distinct CDR3 sequences, around a sixth of them seen just once. The sequences come from PBMCs from blood, collected roughly 12 days after vaccination. These receptors were collected from a man aged 50 to 59 who received an inactivated influenza vaccine.

This clonotype was picked up a small number of times. The rearrangement uses TRBV4-2 and TRBJ1-3, with 7 bases that match TRBD1. Per germline, CDR1 LGHNA and CDR2 YNFKEQ. CDR3 length: 15 residues. V shed 4 bases, J shed 0 bases, and the junction held 3 bases outside the gene matches. CDR3 sequence reads: CASSRDRDSGNTIYF. CDR3 coding DNA: TGTGCCAGCAGCCGAGACAGGGACTCTGGAAACACCATATATTTT.

This clonotype occurred a few times. The chain recombines TRBV12-3 or TRBV12-4 with TRBJ2-5, with 15 bases matching TRBD2. CDR3 length equals 17 residues. Trimming took 6 bases from V and 6 from J; bases not matched to a gene: 11. CDR3 bases: TGTGCCAGCAGCCGAGGACTAGCGGGGGGGCTGAGAAAGACCCAGTACTTC. Encoded protein: CASSRGLAGGLRKTQYF.

The genes are TRBV5-8 and TRBJ2-3; D tentatively reads TRBD1 or TRBD2 (5 bases each). Trimming shortened V by 5 bases and J by 2 bases, and 12 bases separated the two germline ends. The CDR3 totals 14 residues. Germline CDR1 reads SGHTS; CDR2 reads YDEGEE. CDR3 bases: TGTGCCAGCAGTTTCTGGGGGAACACAGATACGCAGTATTTT. Translating it yields CASSFWGNTDTQYF.

This clonotype was detected only a few times. The chain joins TRBV11-2 to TRBJ2-5, with 8 bases that match TRBD2. Germline assignment: CDR1 SGHAT and CDR2 FQNNGV. This CDR3 is built from 14 residues. J was trimmed by 5 bases and V by 5 bases; bases with no gene match: 7. The CDR3, as DNA: TGTGCCAGCAGCACCGGACTAGCCCCGGAGACCCAGTACTTC. Translation gives CASSTGLAPETQYF.

This rearrangement joins TRBV4-3 to TRBJ2-5; no clear D gene. The germline V and J ends were trimmed by 0 bases and 0 bases, with 5 bases remaining between them. CDR1 and CDR2 from the germline V gene are LGHNA and YSLEER. There are 14 residues in the CDR3. CDR3 amino acids: CASSQDAYQETQYF. In nucleotides, the CDR3 is TGCGCCAGCAGCCAAGATGCATACCAAGAGACCCAGTACTTC.

Only a few counts were recorded for this clonotype. J is TRBJ1-1 and V is TRBV5-1, with 7 bases that match TRBD1. This CDR3 contains 15 residues. Germline V gives CDR1 SGHRS, CDR2 YFSETQ. V shed 1 base and J 3 bases; nucleotides not matched to a gene: 6. CDR3 bases: TGCGCCAGCAGCTTGAGACAGGGCTTGGACACTGAAGCTTTCTTT. Protein sequence: CASSLRQGLDTEAFF. The entire variable domain, with the rest obtained from reference TRBV5-1 and TRBJ1-1, is as follows: KAGVTQTPRYLIKTRGQQVTLSCSPISGHRSVSWYQQTPGQGLQFLFEYFSETQRNKGNFPGRFSGRQFSNSRSEMNVSTLELGDSALYLCASSLRQGLDTEAFFGQGTRLTVV.

This clonotype was counted a few times. The CDR3 bases are TGCGCCAGCAGCCAGAGACAGGGGGGTAACACTGAAGCTTTCTTT. Encoded protein: CASSQRQGGNTEAFF. The chain recombines TRBV4-1 with TRBJ1-1; 9 positions match TRBD1. V trimming: 3 bases; J trimming: 2 bases; junction bases outside the gene matches: 4. CDR3 size: 15 residues. Per the germline V gene, CDR1 is MGHRA and CDR2 is YSYEKL.

V usage is TRBV4-3 and J usage is TRBJ2-4, with D possibly matching TRBD2 (7 bases). Per the germline V gene, CDR1 is LGHNA and CDR2 is YSLEER. The V end was cut by 0 bases, the J end by 3 bases, with 12 bases between. The CDR3 is 16 residues long. Here the CDR3 reads CASSQEHREGKNIQYF. Here the CDR3 DNA reads TGCGCCAGCAGCCAAGAACACAGGGAGGGCAAAAACATTCAGTACTTC.

J is TRBJ2-5 and V is TRBV20-1; a possible D gene is TRBD1 (6 bases). CDR3 length: 16 residues. The V gene's germline CDR1 is DFQATT and CDR2 SNEGSKA (reference sequence). The V end lost 4 bases, the J end lost 2 bases, and 20 bases lay between the germline ends. CDR3 protein: CSAKSYIGQSQETQYF. The CDR3 coding sequence is TGCAGTGCTAAAAGCTATATCGGACAGAGTCAAGAGACCCAGTACTTC.

This chain joins TRBV3-1 and TRBJ2-6; maybe TRBD1 (6 bases). Deletions cut 4 bases from V and 0 bases from J, with 10 bases between. The CDR3 spans 16 residues. Germline V gives CDR1 LGHDT, CDR2 YNNKEL (reference sequence). The CDR3 is CASSRGQHSGANVLTF. Here the CDR3 DNA reads TGTGCCAGCAGCCGCGGACAGCACTCTGGGGCCAACGTCCTGACTTTC.

This clonotype was counted at least ten times. V gene TRBV25-1 combines with J gene TRBJ2-3; D uncertain. Trimming cost V 1 base and J 4 bases, with 9 bases left between them. This CDR3 contains 14 residues. Germline assignment: CDR1 MGHDK and CDR2 SYGVNS. CDR3 in amino acids: CASSEFRTADTQYF. CDR3 in DNA: TGTGCCAGCAGTGAATTTAGGACGGCAGATACGCAGTATTTT.

This clonotype was counted only a few times. The J gene is TRBJ1-1, the V gene TRBV3-1, with 8 bases that match TRBD1. The ends lost 0 bases at V and 2 bases at J; junction bases unmatched: 2. The CDR3 covers 15 residues. Germline loops: CDR1 LGHDT, CDR2 YNNKEL (reference sequence). The CDR3 DNA reads TGTGCCAGCAGCCAAGACAGGGGGCAAAACACTGAAGCTTTCTTT. This encodes CASSQDRGQNTEAFF.

This clonotype was counted only a few times. This chain uses TRBV4-3 with TRBJ2-7; D remains unclear. Deletions cut 0 bases from V and 5 bases from J, with 11 bases between. Germline values: CDR1 LGHNA, CDR2 YSLEER. This CDR3 has 14 residues. This CDR3 reads CASSQETLFDEQYF. DNA of the CDR3: TGCGCCAGCAGCCAAGAGACCCTCTTCGACGAGCAGTACTTC.

This clonotype was detected a few times. CDR3 protein: CASSLDPTHTGELFF. The CDR3 region has the DNA TGTGCCAGCAGCTTAGATCCTACTCACACCGGGGAGCTGTTTTTT. This rearrangement joins TRBV11-2 to TRBJ2-2; D not certain. CDR3 size: 15 residues. Trimming removed 0 bases from V and 3 bases from J, with 8 bases in between. CDR1 and CDR2 from the germline V gene are SGHAT and FQNNGV.

CDR3 sequence (DNA): TGTGCCAGCAGTTATGGGGTCAGCGAATCACCCCTCCACTTT. It yields the protein CASSYGVSESPLHF. This chain links TRBV6-5 with TRBJ1-6; D ambiguous. Trimming took 3 bases from V and 10 from J, leaving 13 bases between them. The CDR3 extends over 14 amino acids. Per the germline V gene, CDR1 is MNHEY and CDR2 is SVGAGI.

The chain uses TRBV5-1 and TRBJ2-1; TRBD2 aligns across 9 bases. CDR1 and CDR2 from the germline V gene are SGHRS and YFSETQ. The CDR3 consists of 15 residues. The V gene end was trimmed by 6 bases and the J gene end by 9 bases; junction bases not matched to a gene: 13. The CDR3 nucleotides are TGCGCCAGCACCCCTTGGGATAGCGGGAGTGCTGAGCAGTTCTTC. Translation gives CASTPWDSGSAEQFF.

The chain carries TRBV15 and TRBJ2-7; 7 nucleotides agree with TRBD2. V dropped 1 base and J dropped 5; count of bases not matched to a gene: 2. The V gene's germline CDR1 is LNHNV and CDR2 YYDKDF (reference sequence). This CDR3 is built from 13 residues. In DNA, the CDR3 is TGTGCCACCAGCAGAGGACTAGCAGACGAGCAGTACTTC. Residues: CATSRGLADEQYF.

The V and J genes are TRBV7-9 and TRBJ2-2, with 13 bases that match TRBD2. Trimming took 5 bases from V and 4 from J; bases not matched to a gene: 4. The CDR3 runs to 16 residues. CDR1 SEHNR and CDR2 FQNEAQ come from the germline V gene (reference sequence). The CDR3 protein is CASSPTSGGSTGELFF. CDR3 bases: TGTGCCAGCAGCCCGACTAGCGGGGGGAGCACCGGGGAGCTGTTTTTT.